One and the same sample provided the 24 T cell receptor beta chains below, sequenced in a study of beta chain features in type 1 diabetes. All of the isolated RNA was reverse transcribed, so expressed TCRB transcripts were sequenced. Only in-frame clones appear in the TCRdb table, and some are missing; sequencing was by immunoSEQ multiplex PCR. The top ten hold over 0.35% of the sample, which has tens of thousands of clones, under 35% seen once. Sequencing was performed on stem cell memory CD4+ T cells from blood. Receptors were obtained from a woman under 30 in good health.

This sequence joins TRBV7-6 and TRBJ2-5; tentative D call: TRBD2 (7 bases). V was clipped by 1 base and J by 3 bases, with 18 bases between them. Per the germline V gene, CDR1 is SGHVS and CDR2 is FNYEAQ. The CDR3 consists of 17 residues. The CDR3 sequence: CASSLDGLGGPEETQYF. In nucleotides, the CDR3 is TGTGCCAGCAGCTTAGATGGTTTGGGGGGGCCGGAAGAGACCCAGTACTTC.

This clone was observed a few times. The chain has TRBV9 and TRBJ2-5; TRBD1 matches at 10 bases. The V segment lost 4 bases and the J segment 4 bases; nucleotides outside the gene matches: 7. In germline, CDR1 is SGDLS, CDR2 YYNGEE. The CDR3 covers 15 residues. CDR3 nucleotides: TGTGCCAGCAGCACCCTGGGACAGGGGTTAGAGACCCAGTACTTC. Its protein product is CASSTLGQGLETQYF. Complete variable domain (other parts from reference TRBV9 and TRBJ2-5): DSGVTQTPKHLITATGQRVTLRCSPRSGDLSVYWYQQSLDQGLQFLIQYYNGEERAKGNILERFSAQQFPDLHSELNLSSLELGDSALYFCASSTLGQGLETQYFGPGTRLLVL.

The chain uses TRBV29-1 and TRBJ1-5, with 8 bases aligning to TRBD1. The junction had 6 bases not matched to a gene; V was cut back by 8 bases and J by 0 bases. The CDR3 sequence is 14 residues long. The germline V gene encodes CDR1 SQVTM and CDR2 ANQGSEA. The CDR3 region has the DNA TGCAGCTTCTCCAGGGGGCCTAGCAATCAGCCCCAGCATTTT. This gives the protein CSFSRGPSNQPQHF.

The chain is built from TRBV7-2 and TRBJ2-1; 10 positions match TRBD1. With 5 bases clipped from V and 9 bases from J, the junction kept 7 bases outside the gene matches. The CDR3 is made up of 14 amino acids. From germline, CDR1 is SGHTA and CDR2 FQGNSA. The CDR3 DNA reads as TGTGCCAGCAGCCTTACCGGGACAGGGGTTGAGCAGTTCTTC. Protein product: CASSLTGTGVEQFF.

The CDR3 spells CASSHQVTSGSGSEQFF. CDR3 DNA: TGCGCCAGCAGCCACCAGGTGACTAGCGGGAGTGGGAGTGAGCAGTTCTTC. The chain combines TRBV4-3 with TRBJ2-1, with TRBD2 identical over 12 bases. With 3 bases clipped from V and 9 bases from J, the junction kept 12 bases outside the gene matches. The CDR3 length is 17 residues. Germline V lookup: CDR1 LGHNA, CDR2 YSLEER.

This clone was counted only a few times. The rearrangement joins TRBV30 to TRBJ1-3; D remains ambiguous. This CDR3 comprises 13 residues. Germline values: CDR1 GTSNPN, CDR2 SVGIG (reference sequence). The V gene lost 2 bases and the J gene lost 0 bases, with 5 bases spanning the gap. The CDR3 here is CAWSFHSGNTIYF. Written as DNA, the CDR3 is TGTGCCTGGAGTTTCCACTCTGGAAACACCATATATTTT.

This rearrangement joins TRBV30 to TRBJ2-3; 7 bases are a match to TRBD2. J lost 1 base, V lost 4 bases, and 5 bases had no gene match. The germline CDR1 and CDR2 sequences are GTSNPN and SVGIG (reference sequence). This CDR3 has 14 residues. CDR3 in amino acids: CAWNSRGGTDTQYF. The CDR3 bases are TGTGCCTGGAACTCTCGGGGGGGCACAGATACGCAGTATTTT.

This clone showed up just a few times. The chain recombines TRBV11-2 with TRBJ2-7; D is ambiguous. Trimming took off 2 bases at V and 1 base at J, with 6 bases between the two ends. The CDR3 extends over 13 amino acids. Germline values: CDR1 SGHAT, CDR2 FQNNGV. The CDR3 region is CASSLIESYEQYF. CDR3 DNA: TGTGCCAGCAGCTTAATCGAGTCCTACGAGCAGTACTTC.

This sequence joins TRBV7-9 and TRBJ1-1; a weak D match, TRBD1 (5 bases). This CDR3 comprises 14 residues. Per the germline V gene, CDR1 is SEHNR and CDR2 is FQNEAQ (reference sequence). V was cut by 7 bases and J by 2 bases, with 14 bases left in between. DNA of the CDR3: TGTGCCAGCATAGCGGGGCAGAGTAACACTGAAGCTTTCTTT. Amino acids: CASIAGQSNTEAFF. Full variable domain (rest looked up from reference TRBV7-9 and TRBJ1-1): DTGVSQNPRHKITKRGQNVTFRCDPISEHNRLYWYRQTLGQGPEFLTYFQNEAQLEKSRLLSDRFSAERPKGSFSTLEIQRTEQGDSAMYLCASIAGQSNTEAFFGQGTRLTVV.

This chain connects TRBV30 to TRBJ1-1, with TRBD1 matching over 8 bases. There are 13 residues in the CDR3. In germline, CDR1 is GTSNPN, CDR2 SVGIG (reference sequence). Unmatched junction bases numbered 5, after V lost 4 bases and J lost 4 bases. The DNA of the CDR3 is TGTGCCTGGATAGGACAGGGTCCCACTGAAGCTTTCTTT. Translation gives CAWIGQGPTEAFF.

This clone has more than one count but fewer than ten. The V call is TRBV5-1, the J call TRBJ1-1, with 8 bases that match TRBD1. The J segment lost 5 bases and the V segment lost 4 bases, leaving 7 bases of the junction unmatched. Germline lookup yields CDR1 SGHRS and CDR2 YFSETQ. This CDR3 has 14 residues. This CDR3 reads CASSLQGAHTEAFF. For the CDR3, the DNA is TGCGCCAGCAGCCTGCAGGGGGCTCATACTGAAGCTTTCTTT.

This chain uses TRBV9 with TRBJ1-2; 9 positions agree with TRBD1. Unmatched junction bases numbered 3, after V lost 1 base and J lost 5 bases. CDR1 is SGDLS, CDR2 YYNGEE, per germline. CDR3 length: 14 amino acids. CDR3 in DNA: TGTGCCAGCAGCGTACAAGGACAGGGGTATGGCTACACCTTC. This sequence encodes CASSVQGQGYGYTF. Together with reference TRBV9 and TRBJ1-2, the CDR3 gives the full variable domain: DSGVTQTPKHLITATGQRVTLRCSPRSGDLSVYWYQQSLDQGLQFLIQYYNGEERAKGNILERFSAQQFPDLHSELNLSSLELGDSALYFCASSVQGQGYGYTFGSGTRLTVV.

This clone showed up just a few times. J is TRBJ1-2 and V is TRBV5-4; 9 nucleotides line up with TRBD1. Unmatched junction bases numbered 12, after V lost 4 bases and J lost 8 bases. The CDR3 consists of 15 residues. Germline-derived CDR1 and CDR2 are SGHNT and YYREEE (reference sequence). The CDR3 nucleotides read TGTGCCAGCAGCAACCCGGGACAGGGAATTGGAGGCTACACCTTC. Its translation is CASSNPGQGIGGYTF.

In its sample, this clone was seen a few times. The chain couples TRBV6-6 to TRBJ1-3; D not resolved. Germline assignment: CDR1 MNHNY and CDR2 SVGAGI (reference sequence). The CDR3 is 12 residues long. The V gene lost 4 bases and the J gene lost 6 bases, with 7 bases spanning the gap. The CDR3 protein is CASSSGENTIYF. The CDR3 coding sequence is TGTGCCAGCAGTTCCGGAGAAAACACCATATATTTT.

In nucleotides, the CDR3 is TGTGCCAGCAGCCGGGGGGGGGCAAGGGAGACCCAGTACTTC. It is translated as CASSRGGARETQYF. The rearrangement links TRBV9 to TRBJ2-5; 8 nucleotides agree with TRBD2. CDR1 and CDR2 (germline): SGDLS, YYNGEE. The J segment lost 5 bases and the V segment lost 4 bases, leaving 7 bases of the junction unmatched. This CDR3 is built from 14 residues.

The chain carries TRBV7-9 and TRBJ1-2; TRBD1 matches 7 bases. CDR1 SEHNR and CDR2 FQNEAQ come from the germline V gene (reference sequence). The CDR3 totals 13 residues. Germline trimming cut 5 bases from V and 4 bases from J; bases unmatched to any gene: 4. CDR3 amino acids: CASSPRQGYGYTF. CDR3 DNA sequence: TGTGCCAGCAGCCCTCGACAGGGCTATGGCTACACCTTC. The complete variable domain, with remaining parts taken from reference TRBV7-9 and TRBJ1-2, reads DTGVSQNPRHKITKRGQNVTFRCDPISEHNRLYWYRQTLGQGPEFLTYFQNEAQLEKSRLLSDRFSAERPKGSFSTLEIQRTEQGDSAMYLCASSPRQGYGYTFGSGTRLTVV.

In this sample, this clone turned up a few times. V gene TRBV10-3 combines with J gene TRBJ2-2; D is possibly TRBD1 (6 bases). The CDR3 has 16 residues. Germline CDR1 and CDR2: ENHRY and SYGVKD. V lost 10 bases and J lost 4, with 22 bases in between. CDR3 nucleotides: TGTGCCACCCTGTTTGGGGCAGGGGAGAGCACCGGGGAGCTGTTTTTT. Amino acid sequence: CATLFGAGESTGELFF.

This clone was seen a few times. The chain couples TRBV7-2 to TRBJ1-2, with 7 bases lining up with TRBD1. Germline V gene lookup returns CDR1 SGHTA and CDR2 FQGNSA. V lost 6 bases, J lost 4 bases, and 8 bases stayed unmatched. This CDR3 comprises 14 residues. CDR3 protein: CASRKTGAGYGYTF. The CDR3, as DNA: TGTGCCAGCAGAAAAACAGGGGCGGGCTATGGCTACACCTTC.

This clone was counted at least ten times. This chain uses TRBV7-2 with TRBJ2-5, with D tentatively TRBD1 (6 bases). With 4 bases removed from V and 5 bases from J, the gap between germline ends came to 14 bases. Germline V gene sequence: CDR1 SGHTA, CDR2 FQGNSA. The CDR3 consists of 14 residues. The CDR3 nucleotides read TGTGCCAGCAGCTACCGACAGGAAGGGGAGACCCAGTACTTC. This gives the protein CASSYRQEGETQYF.

This chain links TRBV5-1 with TRBJ1-1; maybe TRBD1 (6 bases). CDR1 is SGHRS, CDR2 YFSETQ, per germline. The CDR3 covers 15 residues. V gave up 1 base and J gave up 1 base, with 11 bases separating them. The CDR3 DNA reads TGCGCCAGCAGCTTGTCAGGGGTGCCGAACACTGAAGCTTTCTTT. Protein product: CASSLSGVPNTEAFF.

The chain couples TRBV2 to TRBJ1-5; no clear D gene. Trimming pared 4 bases from V and 6 bases from J, leaving 10 bases between. The length of the CDR3 is 13 residues. The V gene's germline CDR1 is SNHLY and CDR2 FYNNEI. CDR3 protein: CASSVFMRQPQHF. The CDR3, as DNA: TGTGCCAGCAGTGTTTTTATGCGTCAGCCCCAGCATTTT.

The CDR3 DNA follows: TGTGCCAGTAGTGCTACAGGGGATTGGGTTGGCGCTTTCTTT. It is translated as CASSATGDWVGAFF. The chain joins TRBV19 to TRBJ1-1, with 7 bases fitting TRBD1. V lost 5 bases and J lost 11; bases outside the gene matches: 14. The CDR3 spans 14 residues. From germline, CDR1 is LNHDA and CDR2 SQIVND (reference sequence).

The chain uses TRBV7-8 and TRBJ1-2; 9 nucleotides line up with TRBD1. This CDR3 spans 18 amino acids. Germline-derived CDR1 and CDR2 are SGHVS and FQNEAQ. The J segment lost 4 bases and the V segment lost 5 bases, leaving 17 bases of the junction unmatched. CDR3 in amino acids: CASSKKREQGAQSYGYTF. The CDR3 coding sequence is TGTGCCAGCAGCAAAAAAAGAGAACAGGGGGCGCAAAGCTATGGCTACACCTTC.

V is TRBV30 and J is TRBJ2-5; 9 nucleotides align to TRBD2. This CDR3 comprises 16 residues. V dropped 0 bases and J dropped 5; count of bases not matched to a gene: 10. From germline, CDR1 is GTSNPN and CDR2 SVGIG (reference sequence). The chain's CDR3 is CAWSVGLAGEKETQYF. The CDR3 nucleotides are TGTGCCTGGAGTGTAGGGTTAGCGGGAGAAAAGGAGACCCAGTACTTC.